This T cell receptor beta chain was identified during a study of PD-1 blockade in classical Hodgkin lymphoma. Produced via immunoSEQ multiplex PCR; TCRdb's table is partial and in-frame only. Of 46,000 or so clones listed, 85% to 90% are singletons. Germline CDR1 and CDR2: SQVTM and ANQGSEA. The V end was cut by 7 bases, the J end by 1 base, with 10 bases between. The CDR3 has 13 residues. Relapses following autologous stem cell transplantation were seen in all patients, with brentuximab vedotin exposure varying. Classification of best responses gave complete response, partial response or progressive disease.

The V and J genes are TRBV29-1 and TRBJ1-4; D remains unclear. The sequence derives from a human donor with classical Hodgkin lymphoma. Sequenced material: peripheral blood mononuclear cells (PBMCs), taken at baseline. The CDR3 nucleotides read TGCAGCGCATCGGGTAAAACTAATGAAAAACTGTTTTTT. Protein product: CSASGKTNEKLFF.